Listed here are 23 T cell receptor beta chains from one sample, sequenced in a study of T cells in tumors after PD-1 blockade (dated by TCRdb to about 2019). The time point label here, explained by the study, means: before anti-PD-1 therapy. Library preparation was by the immunoSEQ multiplex PCR assay. The table comes from immuneACCESS by way of TCRdb, which keeps in-frame sequences with V and J called. Part of the clones is missing from these tables; in studies checked, under half for an unresolved V gene and the rest for unknown reasons. Across this sample there are 30,000 to 40,000 clones, with roughly 78% seen only once. The ten largest clones take up around 40% of the sample. The sample consisted of PBMCs, taken before anti-PD-1 treatment. The receptors come from a human donor with basal cell carcinoma.

This clone came up a few times. The chain joins TRBV6-2 or TRBV6-3 to TRBJ2-3, with a weak D call TRBD2 (5 bases). CDR1 is MNHEY, CDR2 SVGEGT, per germline. V was pared by 2 bases and J by 1 base, with 13 bases between. This CDR3 is built from 16 residues. CDR3 in DNA: TGTGCCAGCAGTTACCCGGCCTGGAGGCGCACAGATACGCAGTATTTT. Amino acid sequence: CASSYPAWRRTDTQYF.

The V call is TRBV7-2, the J call TRBJ2-5, with D perhaps assigned TRBD1 or TRBD2 (5 bases each). The V end lost 6 bases, the J end lost 3 bases, and 11 bases lay between the germline ends. Germline assignment: CDR1 SGHTA and CDR2 FQGNSA. The CDR3 extends over 13 amino acids. CDR3 sequence reads: CASSWGFKETQYF. The CDR3 bases are TGTGCCAGCAGTTGGGGGTTTAAAGAGACCCAGTACTTC. The variable domain in full, with the rest retrieved from reference TRBV7-2 and TRBJ2-5, is GAGVSQSPSNKVTEKGKDVELRCDPISGHTALYWYRQSLGQGLEFLIYFQGNSAPDKSGLPSDRFSAERTGGSVSTLTIQRTQQEDSAVYLCASSWGFKETQYFGPGTRLLVL.

The chain employs TRBV19 and TRBJ1-5; D not resolved. This CDR3 region has 16 residues. Germline V gene sequence: CDR1 LNHDA, CDR2 SQIVND (reference sequence). V dropped 4 bases and J dropped 0 bases, with 13 bases sitting between them. This chain's CDR3 is CASSSPQRNSNQPQHF. In DNA, the CDR3 is TGTGCCAGTAGTAGCCCACAGAGGAATAGCAATCAGCCCCAGCATTTT.

The V call is TRBV6-5, the J call TRBJ1-2; D is possibly TRBD1 (5 bases). The germline gives CDR1 MNHEY, CDR2 SVGAGI. V was trimmed by 7 bases and J by 4 bases, leaving 16 bases between them. The CDR3 totals 14 residues. CDR3 region: CASTEQGSSYGYTF. The CDR3 bases are TGTGCCAGCACGGAGCAGGGTAGTAGCTATGGCTACACCTTC.

The chain joins TRBV5-4 to TRBJ2-3, with D uncertain. Trimming removed 0 bases from V and 6 bases from J, with 17 bases in between. Germline V gene data show CDR1 as SGHNT and CDR2 as YYREEE (reference sequence). This CDR3 is 16 amino acids long. The CDR3 loop is CASSLAESRSWDTQYF. CDR3 nucleotides: TGTGCCAGCAGCTTGGCCGAATCTAGAAGTTGGGATACGCAGTATTTT.

This clone has more than one count but fewer than ten. The chain carries TRBV27 and TRBJ2-2, with no clear D. Between the trimmed V and J ends, which lost 3 bases and 6 bases, there was a span of 5 bases. The CDR3 spans 12 residues. Germline lookup yields CDR1 MNHEY and CDR2 SMNVEV (reference sequence). The CDR3 spells CASSFLPGELFF. In nucleotides, the CDR3 is TGTGCCAGCAGTTTCCTACCCGGGGAGCTGTTTTTT.

The chain has TRBV12-2 and TRBJ2-7; TRBD2 is the table's D call, not checked against the DNA. TRBV12-2 is labeled a pseudogene. The CDR3 runs to 14 residues. The chain's CDR3 is CASRFGGAGYEQYF. As DNA, the CDR3 is TGTGCAAGTCGCTTCGGGGGGGCAGGCTACGAGCAGTACTTC.

This clone was counted a single time. V gene TRBV10-3 combines with J gene TRBJ2-2; 10 bases match TRBD2. Trimming took 4 bases from V and 4 from J; bases not matched to a gene: 6. The CDR3 is 16 amino acids. Germline CDR1 ENHRY, CDR2 SYGVKD. The CDR3 spells CAISGGAGGGTGELFF. The CDR3 region has the DNA TGTGCCATCAGTGGCGGAGCGGGAGGGGGCACCGGGGAGCTGTTTTTT.

The rearrangement joins TRBV28 to TRBJ2-4; 7 positions agree with TRBD1. Germline V gives CDR1 MDHEN, CDR2 SYDVKM. The CDR3 has 16 residues. Trimming removed 5 bases from V and 7 bases from J; junction bases left unmatched: 14. The chain's CDR3 is CASSSRDSLAFNIQYF. As DNA, the CDR3 is TGTGCCAGCAGTAGCCGGGACAGTCTGGCTTTTAACATTCAGTACTTC.

The genes are TRBV5-6 and TRBJ1-1; unclear D gene. Germline lookup yields CDR1 SGHDT and CDR2 YYEEEE. Trimming left V 10 bases short and J 1 base short, with 17 bases between. This CDR3 has 14 amino acids. CDR3 DNA: TGTGCCTCCAGATTCGGATGGGCGAACACTGAAGCTTTCTTT. Its protein is CASRFGWANTEAFF. Based on the CDR3 plus reference TRBV5-6 and TRBJ1-1, the full variable domain is DAGVTQSPTHLIKTRGQQVTLRCSPKSGHDTVSWYQQALGQGPQFIFQYYEEEERQRGNFPDRFSGHQFPNYSSELNVNALLLGDSALYLCASRFGWANTEAFFGQGTRLTVV.

This chain joins TRBV7-2 and TRBJ2-3; D is ambiguous. Germline V gives CDR1 SGHTA, CDR2 FQGNSA. The length of the CDR3 is 15 residues. Trimming took 3 bases from V and 5 from J, leaving 15 bases between them. The CDR3 nucleotides read TGTGCCAGCAGCTTCACCAGACCCTCGGGAGATACGCAGTATTTT. It yields the protein CASSFTRPSGDTQYF.

This clone was observed a few times. The rearrangement uses TRBV28 and TRBJ2-4; tentatively, D is TRBD2 (5 bases). CDR3 size: 16 residues. Trimming removed 1 base from V and 1 base from J, with 11 bases in between. CDR1 is MDHEN and CDR2 is SYDVKM in the germline V gene. The CDR3 spells CASSLSAGGAKNIQYF. The CDR3 DNA reads as TGTGCCAGCAGTTTATCTGCGGGCGGGGCCAAAAACATTCAGTACTTC.

The chain recombines TRBV9 with TRBJ1-5; 7 nucleotides line up with TRBD1. Trimming took 4 bases from V and 2 from J; bases not matched to a gene: 3. The V gene's germline CDR1 is SGDLS and CDR2 YYNGEE. There are 14 residues in the CDR3. The CDR3 here is CASSLTGGNQPQHF. DNA of the CDR3: TGTGCCAGCAGCCTTACAGGGGGCAATCAGCCCCAGCATTTT.

In its sample, this clone was seen a few times. V and J are TRBV3-1 (or the pseudogene TRBV3-2) and TRBJ2-5; D gene unclear. V was shortened by 3 bases and J by 5 bases, with 10 bases between the two germline ends. The CDR3 has 13 residues. Germline CDR1 and CDR2: LGHDT and YNNKEL (reference sequence). In DNA form, the CDR3 reads TGTGCCAGCAGCCAGGTTCTAGTGGAGACCCAGTACTTC. It translates to CASSQVLVETQYF.

V and J are TRBV15 and TRBJ2-6, with 10 bases aligning to TRBD1. V lost 3 bases and J lost 1; bases outside the gene matches: 9. The V gene's germline CDR1 is LNHNV and CDR2 YYDKDF (reference sequence). This CDR3 is 19 amino acids long. The CDR3 protein is CATSRGRDRGVSGANVLTF. CDR3 in DNA: TGTGCCACCAGCAGGGGACGGGACAGGGGAGTTTCTGGGGCCAACGTCCTGACTTTC.

This clone occurred once. V gene TRBV30 combines with J gene TRBJ2-7; D possibly matches TRBD1 or TRBD2 (5 bases each). The germline CDR1 and CDR2 sequences are GTSNPN and SVGIG (reference sequence). The CDR3 length is 15 residues. Deletions cut 0 bases from V and 6 bases from J, with 18 bases between. Written as DNA, the CDR3 is TGTGCCTGGAGTGTACAAAAGAGGGGCTGGAGCGAGCAGTACTTC. Protein: CAWSVQKRGWSEQYF.

This sequence joins TRBV5-4 and TRBJ2-1; 7 positions agree with TRBD2. The junction had 3 bases not matched to a gene; V was cut back by 0 bases and J by 0 bases. The germline gives CDR1 SGHNT, CDR2 YYREEE (reference sequence). The CDR3 is made up of 16 amino acids. The CDR3 protein is CASSLGGGSSYNEQFF. The CDR3 DNA reads as TGTGCCAGCAGCTTGGGTGGCGGGAGCTCCTACAATGAGCAGTTCTTC.

This clone was recorded once. The chain's CDR3 is CASSYPHRTSYEQYF. The DNA for the CDR3 is TGTGCCAGCAGTTACCCCCACAGGACCTCCTACGAGCAGTACTTC. This rearrangement joins TRBV6-2 or TRBV6-3 to TRBJ2-7; tentative D call: TRBD1 (5 bases). V lost 2 bases and J 0 bases, leaving 11 bases between the germline ends. The CDR3 has 15 amino acids. CDR1 MNHEY and CDR2 SVGEGT come from the germline V gene.

The chain employs TRBV7-9 and TRBJ2-7; 8 positions match TRBD2. Looked up from germline, CDR1 is SEHNR and CDR2 is FQNEAQ (reference sequence). This CDR3 is built from 15 residues. The J segment lost 2 bases and the V segment lost 5 bases, leaving 8 bases of the junction unmatched. CDR3 DNA: TGTGCCAGCAGCGCCCCGGGGGGGGCGACCTACGAGCAGTACTTC. It codes for CASSAPGGATYEQYF.

V gene TRBV7-2 combines with J gene TRBJ2-3; 10 nucleotides agree with TRBD2. The CDR3 runs to 15 residues. V was clipped by 6 bases and J by 0 bases; unmatched bases: 3. Germline V lookup: CDR1 SGHTA, CDR2 FQGNSA. CDR3 sequence: CASRRTSGSTDTQYF. CDR3 in DNA: TGTGCCAGCAGACGGACTAGCGGAAGCACAGATACGCAGTATTTT.

V usage is TRBV7-9 and J usage is TRBJ2-1; D is possibly TRBD2 (6 bases). V gave up 7 bases and J gave up 4 bases, with 17 bases separating them. Germline CDR1 reads SEHNR; CDR2 reads FQNEAQ (reference sequence). The CDR3 length is 15 residues. CDR3 DNA sequence: TGTGCCAGCATTCTGGGGGGACTGGCATACAATGAGCAGTTCTTC. Protein sequence: CASILGGLAYNEQFF.

This clone appeared a few times. The chain links TRBV19 to TRBJ2-7; 8 bases map to TRBD2. Germline trimming cut 7 bases from V and 4 bases from J; bases unmatched to any gene: 3. Germline CDR1 LNHDA, CDR2 SQIVND (reference sequence). This CDR3 has 12 amino acids. The CDR3 coding sequence is TGTGCCAGTAACGGGGGGGAATACGAGCAGTACTTC. It encodes CASNGGEYEQYF. Looking up the rest from reference TRBV19 and TRBJ2-7 gives the full variable domain: DGGITQSPKYLFRKEGQNVTLSCEQNLNHDAMYWYRQDPGQGLRLIYYSQIVNDFQKGDIAEGYSVSREKKESFPLTVTSAQKNPTAFYLCASNGGEYEQYFGPGTRLTVT.

The chain joins TRBV19 to TRBJ2-7, with TRBD2 identical over 7 bases. CDR1 is LNHDA and CDR2 is SQIVND in the germline V gene (reference sequence). The V gene end was trimmed by 3 bases and the J gene end by 0 bases; junction bases not matched to a gene: 5. This CDR3 has 15 residues. The CDR3 is CASSMGGPSSYEQYF. The CDR3 DNA reads as TGTGCCAGTAGTATGGGAGGGCCCAGCTCCTACGAGCAGTACTTC.